This TCR beta chain was documented in a study of cytomegalovirus exposure and HLA in healthy donors. The CDR3 has 15 residues. V dropped 8 bases and J dropped 2; count of bases not matched to a gene: 6. Per the germline V gene, CDR1 is MNHEY and CDR2 is SMNVEV (reference sequence). With 60 Vbeta and 13 Jbeta primers, the PCR was carried out. Repertoires were generated with immunoSEQ multiplex PCR, while TCRdb's copy carries only in-frame clones and drops some. The data contain some 120,000 clones, 80% to 90% of them singletons. The genes are TRBV27 and TRBJ2-3; TRBD2 matches at 11 bases. The TCR originated in a male donor in good health and CMV-seropositive. The sequenced material came from PBMCs. CDR3 DNA: TGTGCCAGCGGGCTAGCGGGAGGCCACACAGATACGCAGTATTTT. This encodes CASGLAGGHTDTQYF.